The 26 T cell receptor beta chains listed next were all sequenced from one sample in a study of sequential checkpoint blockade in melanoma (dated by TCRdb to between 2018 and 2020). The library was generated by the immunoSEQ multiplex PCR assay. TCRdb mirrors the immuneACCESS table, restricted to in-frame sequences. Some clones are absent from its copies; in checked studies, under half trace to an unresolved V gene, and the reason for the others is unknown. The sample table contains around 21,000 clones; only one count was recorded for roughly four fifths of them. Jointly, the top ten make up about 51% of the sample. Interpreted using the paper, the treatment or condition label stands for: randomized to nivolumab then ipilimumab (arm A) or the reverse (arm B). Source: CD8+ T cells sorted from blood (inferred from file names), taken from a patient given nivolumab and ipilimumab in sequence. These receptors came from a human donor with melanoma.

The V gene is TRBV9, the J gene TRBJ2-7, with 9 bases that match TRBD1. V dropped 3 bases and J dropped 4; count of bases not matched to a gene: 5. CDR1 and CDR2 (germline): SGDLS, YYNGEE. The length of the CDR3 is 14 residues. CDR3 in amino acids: CASSAGTGRYEQYF. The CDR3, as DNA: TGTGCCAGCAGCGCCGGGACAGGGAGGTACGAGCAGTACTTC. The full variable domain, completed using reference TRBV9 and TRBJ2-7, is DSGVTQTPKHLITATGQRVTLRCSPRSGDLSVYWYQQSLDQGLQFLIQYYNGEERAKGNILERFSAQQFPDLHSELNLSSLELGDSALYFCASSAGTGRYEQYFGPGTRLTVT.

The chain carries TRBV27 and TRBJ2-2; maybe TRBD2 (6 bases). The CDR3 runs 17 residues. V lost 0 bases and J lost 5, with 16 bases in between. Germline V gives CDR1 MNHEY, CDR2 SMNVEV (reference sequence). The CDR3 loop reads CASSLSPSRAGTGELFF. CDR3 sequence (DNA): TGTGCCAGCAGTTTATCGCCCAGCAGGGCGGGGACCGGGGAGCTGTTTTTT.

In nucleotides, the CDR3 is TGTGCCAGCAGCGGGACTAGGGAGGTTTCGTCGGAGACCCAGTACTTC. Protein sequence: CASSGTREVSSETQYF. The gene calls are TRBV7-9 and TRBJ2-5; TRBD2 matches at 8 bases. Looked up from germline, CDR1 is SEHNR and CDR2 is FQNEAQ (reference sequence). V gave up 5 bases and J gave up 5 bases; unmatched junction bases: 13. This CDR3 has 16 amino acids.

The CDR3 region is CASSLEDSYYEQYF. The CDR3 nucleotides read TGTGCCAGCAGCTTGGAGGACAGTTACTACGAGCAGTACTTC. This chain uses TRBV5-5 with TRBJ2-7; D may be TRBD1 (6 bases). Trimming cost V 0 bases and J 3 bases, with 10 bases left between them. Looked up from germline, CDR1 is SGHKS and CDR2 is YYEKEE (reference sequence). The CDR3 is made up of 14 amino acids.

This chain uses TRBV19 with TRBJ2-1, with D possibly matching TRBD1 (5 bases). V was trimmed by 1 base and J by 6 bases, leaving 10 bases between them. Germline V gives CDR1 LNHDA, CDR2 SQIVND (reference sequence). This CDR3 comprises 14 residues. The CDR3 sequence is CASSIVWGSNEQFF. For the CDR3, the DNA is TGTGCCAGTAGTATAGTTTGGGGCTCCAATGAGCAGTTCTTC.

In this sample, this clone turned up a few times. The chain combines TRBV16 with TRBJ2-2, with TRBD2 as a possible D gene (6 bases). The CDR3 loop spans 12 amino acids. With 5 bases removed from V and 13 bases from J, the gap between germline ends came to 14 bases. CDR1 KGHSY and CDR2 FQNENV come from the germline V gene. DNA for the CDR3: TGTGCCAGCAGCAACCGGGACTGGCGGCTGTTTTTT. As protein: CASSNRDWRLFF.

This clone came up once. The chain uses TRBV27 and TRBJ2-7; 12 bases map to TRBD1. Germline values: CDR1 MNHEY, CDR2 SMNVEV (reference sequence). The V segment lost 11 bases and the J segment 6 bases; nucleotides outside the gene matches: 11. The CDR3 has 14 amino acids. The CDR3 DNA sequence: TGTGCCTCCCATCCCGGGACAGGGGGCACCGAGCAGTACTTC. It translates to CASHPGTGGTEQYF.

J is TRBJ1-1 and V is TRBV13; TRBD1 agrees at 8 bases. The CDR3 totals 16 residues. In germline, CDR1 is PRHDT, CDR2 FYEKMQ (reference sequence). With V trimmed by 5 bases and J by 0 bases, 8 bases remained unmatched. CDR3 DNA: TGTGCCAGCAGCAACACAGGGGGATGGGTGAACACTGAAGCTTTCTTT. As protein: CASSNTGGWVNTEAFF.

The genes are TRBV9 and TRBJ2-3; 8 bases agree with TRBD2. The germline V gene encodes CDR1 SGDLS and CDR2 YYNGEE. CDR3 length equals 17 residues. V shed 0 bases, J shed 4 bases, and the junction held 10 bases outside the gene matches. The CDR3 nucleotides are TGTGCCAGCAGCGTAGTAGACGGGGGGGCATCTGCAGATACGCAGTATTTT. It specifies CASSVVDGGASADTQYF.

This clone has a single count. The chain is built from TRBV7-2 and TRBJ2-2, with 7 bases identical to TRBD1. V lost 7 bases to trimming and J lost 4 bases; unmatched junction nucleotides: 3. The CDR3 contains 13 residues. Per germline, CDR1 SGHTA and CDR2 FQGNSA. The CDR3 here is CASKGARTGELFF. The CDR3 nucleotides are TGTGCCAGCAAGGGGGCGCGCACCGGGGAGCTGTTTTTT.

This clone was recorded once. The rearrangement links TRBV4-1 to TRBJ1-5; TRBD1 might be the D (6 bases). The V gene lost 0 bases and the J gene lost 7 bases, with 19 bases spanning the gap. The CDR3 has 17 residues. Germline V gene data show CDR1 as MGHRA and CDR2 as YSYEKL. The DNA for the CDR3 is TGCGCCAGCAGCCAAGAGCCGAACAGGGAAATTTGGCAGCCCCAGCATTTT. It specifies CASSQEPNREIWQPQHF.

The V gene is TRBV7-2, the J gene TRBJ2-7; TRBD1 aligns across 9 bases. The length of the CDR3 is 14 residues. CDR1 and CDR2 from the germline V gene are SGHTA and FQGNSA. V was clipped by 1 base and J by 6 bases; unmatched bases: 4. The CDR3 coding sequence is TGTGCCAGCAGCTTAGGGACAGGGGTCTCCGAGCAGTACTTC. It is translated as CASSLGTGVSEQYF.

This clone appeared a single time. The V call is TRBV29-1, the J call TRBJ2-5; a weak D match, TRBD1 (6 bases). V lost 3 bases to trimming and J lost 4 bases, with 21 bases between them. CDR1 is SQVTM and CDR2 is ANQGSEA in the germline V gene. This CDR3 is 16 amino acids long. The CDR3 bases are TGCAGCGTTGACGTTAGCAGGGGCGCTTTGGTAGAGACCCAGTACTTC. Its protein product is CSVDVSRGALVETQYF.

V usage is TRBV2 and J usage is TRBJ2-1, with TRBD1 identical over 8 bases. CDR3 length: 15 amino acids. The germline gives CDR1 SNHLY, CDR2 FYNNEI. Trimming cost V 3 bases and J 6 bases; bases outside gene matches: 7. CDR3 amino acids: CASSEPGQAFNEQFF. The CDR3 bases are TGTGCCAGCAGTGAGCCGGGACAGGCATTCAATGAGCAGTTCTTC.

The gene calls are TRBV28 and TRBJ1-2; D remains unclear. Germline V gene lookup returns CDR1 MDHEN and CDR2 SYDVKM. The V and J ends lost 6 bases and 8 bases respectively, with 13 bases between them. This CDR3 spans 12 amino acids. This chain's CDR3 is CASSSDLGGYTF. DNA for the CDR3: TGTGCCAGCAGCTCAGACCTGGGCGGCTACACCTTC.

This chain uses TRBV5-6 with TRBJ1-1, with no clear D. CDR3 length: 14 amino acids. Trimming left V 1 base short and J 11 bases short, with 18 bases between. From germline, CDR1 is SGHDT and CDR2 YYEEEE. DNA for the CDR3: TGTGCCAGCAGCTTGAAAGCGGCAAGGGAAGTGGCTTTCTTT. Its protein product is CASSLKAAREVAFF.

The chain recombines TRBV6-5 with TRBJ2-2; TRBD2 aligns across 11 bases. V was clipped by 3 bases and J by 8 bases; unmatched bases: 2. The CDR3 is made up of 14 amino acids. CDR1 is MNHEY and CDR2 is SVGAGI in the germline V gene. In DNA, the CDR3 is TGTGCCAGCAGTTATGGGACTAGCGGTGGGGAGCTGTTTTTT. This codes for CASSYGTSGGELFF.

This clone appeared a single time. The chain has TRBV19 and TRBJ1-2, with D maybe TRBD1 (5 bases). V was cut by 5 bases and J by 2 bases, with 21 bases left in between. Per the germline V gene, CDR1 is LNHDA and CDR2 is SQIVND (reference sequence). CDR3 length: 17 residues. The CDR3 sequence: CASSSYNPDTKNYGYTF. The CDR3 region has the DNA TGTGCCAGTAGTTCATATAACCCGGACACTAAGAACTATGGCTACACCTTC.

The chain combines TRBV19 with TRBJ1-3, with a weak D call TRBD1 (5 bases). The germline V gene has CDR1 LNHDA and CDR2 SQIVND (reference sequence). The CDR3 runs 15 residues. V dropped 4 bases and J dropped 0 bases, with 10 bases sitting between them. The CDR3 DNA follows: TGTGCCAGTAGTACACGGACATACTCTGGAAACACCATATATTTT. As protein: CASSTRTYSGNTIYF.

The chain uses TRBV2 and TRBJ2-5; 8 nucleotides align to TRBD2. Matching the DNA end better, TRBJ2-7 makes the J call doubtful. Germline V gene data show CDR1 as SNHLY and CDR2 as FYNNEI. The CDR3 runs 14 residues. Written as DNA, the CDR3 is TGTGCCAGCAGGCCCGCGGGACTAGTCTACGAGCAGTACTTC. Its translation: CASRPAGLVYEQYF.

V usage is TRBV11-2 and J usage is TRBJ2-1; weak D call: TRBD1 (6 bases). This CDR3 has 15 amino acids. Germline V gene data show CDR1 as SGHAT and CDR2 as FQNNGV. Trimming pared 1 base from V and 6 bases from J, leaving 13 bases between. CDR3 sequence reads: CASSLVPTGTNEQFF. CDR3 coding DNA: TGTGCCAGCAGCTTAGTTCCGACAGGTACCAATGAGCAGTTCTTC. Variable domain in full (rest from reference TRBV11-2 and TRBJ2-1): EAGVAQSPRYKIIEKRQSVAFWCNPISGHATLYWYQQILGQGPKLLIQFQNNGVVDDSQLPKDRFSAERLKGVDSTLKIQPAKLEDSAVYLCASSLVPTGTNEQFFGPGTRLTVL.

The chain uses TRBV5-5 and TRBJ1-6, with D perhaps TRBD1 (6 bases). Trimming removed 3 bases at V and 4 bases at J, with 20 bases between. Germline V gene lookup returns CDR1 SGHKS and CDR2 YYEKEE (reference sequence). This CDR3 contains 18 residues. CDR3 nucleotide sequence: TGTGCCAGCAGCTCTGATCAAAGGGACACCGCTTATAATTCACCCCTCCACTTT. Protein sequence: CASSSDQRDTAYNSPLHF.

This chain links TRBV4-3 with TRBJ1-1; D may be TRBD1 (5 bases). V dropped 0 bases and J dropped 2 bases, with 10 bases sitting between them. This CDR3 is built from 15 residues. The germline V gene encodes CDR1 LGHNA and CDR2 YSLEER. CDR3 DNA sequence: TGCGCCAGCAGCCAAGATCCCAGGGTCAACACTGAAGCTTTCTTT. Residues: CASSQDPRVNTEAFF.

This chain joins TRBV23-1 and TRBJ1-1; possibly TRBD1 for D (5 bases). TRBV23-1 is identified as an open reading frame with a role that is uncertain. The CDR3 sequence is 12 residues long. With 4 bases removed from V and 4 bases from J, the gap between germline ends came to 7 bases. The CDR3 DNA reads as TGCGCCAGCAGTCGCCAGGGCACTGAAGCTTTCTTT. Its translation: CASSRQGTEAFF.

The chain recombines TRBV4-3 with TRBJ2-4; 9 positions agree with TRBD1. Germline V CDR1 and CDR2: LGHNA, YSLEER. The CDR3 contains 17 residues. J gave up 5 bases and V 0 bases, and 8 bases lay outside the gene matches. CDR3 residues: CASSQDKGQGRENIQYF. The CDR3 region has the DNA TGCGCCAGCAGCCAAGATAAAGGACAGGGGCGGGAAAACATTCAGTACTTC.

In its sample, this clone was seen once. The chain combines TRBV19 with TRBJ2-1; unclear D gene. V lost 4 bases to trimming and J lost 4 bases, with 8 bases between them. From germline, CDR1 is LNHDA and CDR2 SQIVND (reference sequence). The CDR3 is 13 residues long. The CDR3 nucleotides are TGTGCCAGTAGTACCCACTTGTACAATGAGCAGTTCTTC. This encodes CASSTHLYNEQFF.